This T cell receptor beta chain derives from a study of T cells in Graves' hyperthyroidism and ophthalmopathy. The germline CDR1 and CDR2 sequences are MNHNS and SASEGT. This CDR3 spans 13 amino acids. The V and J ends lost 4 bases and 5 bases, in that order; junction bases with no gene match: 4. On this clonotype: Its antigen is as yet unknown.

Amplified TCR beta CDR3 regions came from RNA transcripts. The TCR CDR3 first-round RT-PCR relied on the HTBI primer set. One entry per CDR3 protein results from TCRdb running MiXCR on the multiplex PCR reads. Among almost 250,000 distinct CDR3 sequences listed, approximately 25% were seen once. Study conclusions and caveats: A model using 13 V-J features told ophthalmopathy apart from stable hyperthyroidism.

V is TRBV6-1 and J is TRBJ2-7; 8 bases align to TRBD1. This TCR was sampled from a middle-aged woman with Graves' ophthalmopathy. Input material: blood. DNA for the CDR3: TGTGCCAGCAGTGGGACAGGGAGTAACGAGCAGTACTTC. It specifies CASSGTGSNEQYF.